The T cell receptor (beta chain) under discussion was sequenced for a study of CD8+CD57+ T cells in acquired aplastic anemia. Study context: Mean DNA quantity obtained from sorted CD4+ and CD8+ cells was about 3.5 ug.

This clonotype was seen at least ten times. Its antigen remains unidentified. Study-level points and caveats: Controls did not differ significantly from patients in CD8+ Simpson's diversity.

This CDR3 is 14 amino acids long. With 5 bases removed from V and 3 bases from J, the gap between germline ends came to 10 bases. Germline V gene data show CDR1 as MRHNA and CDR2 as SNTAGT. Genomic DNA provided the template from which TCR beta VDJ and CDR3 profiles were obtained. TCRdb independently ran MiXCR on the reads; one entry per CDR3 protein. The sample records 150,000 to 200,000 distinct CDR3 sequences, 70% to 80% being singletons. Patients included in sequencing had previously demonstrated CD8+CD57+ cell expansion by flow cytometry. Every patient was diagnosed with severe acquired aplastic anemia.

The receptor was isolated from a human donor with aplastic anemia. The sample comprised sorted CD4+, CD8+, or CD8+CD57+ T cells (not recorded which) from PBMCs. V and J are TRBV6-4 and TRBJ2-2; D is possibly TRBD1 (7 bases). CDR3 in amino acids: CASSQGEDTGELFF. CDR3 sequence (DNA): TGTGCCAGCAGTCAGGGGGAGGACACCGGGGAGCTGTTTTTT.